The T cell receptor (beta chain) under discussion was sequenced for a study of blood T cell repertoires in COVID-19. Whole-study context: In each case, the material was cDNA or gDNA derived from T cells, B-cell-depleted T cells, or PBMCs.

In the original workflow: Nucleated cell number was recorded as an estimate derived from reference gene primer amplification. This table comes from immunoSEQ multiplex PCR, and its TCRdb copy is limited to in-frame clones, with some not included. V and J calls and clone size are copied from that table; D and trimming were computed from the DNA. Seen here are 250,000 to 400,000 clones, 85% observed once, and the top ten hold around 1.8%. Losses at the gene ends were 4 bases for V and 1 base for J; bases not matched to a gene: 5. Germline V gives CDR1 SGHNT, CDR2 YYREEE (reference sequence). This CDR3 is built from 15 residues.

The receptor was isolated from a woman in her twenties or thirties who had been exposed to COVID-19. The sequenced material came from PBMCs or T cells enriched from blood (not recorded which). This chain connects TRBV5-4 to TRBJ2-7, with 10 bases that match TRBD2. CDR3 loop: CASSLASGSSYEQYF. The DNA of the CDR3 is TGTGCCAGCAGCCTAGCTAGCGGGAGTTCCTACGAGCAGTACTTC. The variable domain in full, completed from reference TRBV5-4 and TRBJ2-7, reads ETGVTQSPTHLIKTRGQQVTLRCSSQSGHNTVSWYQQALGQGPQFIFQYYREEENGRGNFPPRFSGLQFPNYSSELNVNALELDDSALYLCASSLASGSSYEQYFGPGTRLTVT.